Listed below are T cell receptor beta chains from one sample, sequenced in a study of blood T cell repertoires in COVID-19. Here immunoSEQ multiplex PCR was the method, and the copy in TCRdb shows in-frame clones only, minus some. The sample shows 150,000 to 200,000 clones, about nine tenths of them seen only once. Sequencing was carried out using peripheral blood. The receptor source for this set is a man aged 65 to 85 with acute or convalescent COVID-19. Each CDR3 is given with its conserved first and last residue. The D gene is left open where the match is weak. The listing skips clone size in some rows; elsewhere it reads once, few, many or a size class.

v_call	clone_size	j_call	cdr3_length	d_call	cdr3_aa	cdr3_nt
TRBV19	once	TRBJ1-5	14	TRBD1	CASSITGTDQPQHF	TGTGCCAGTAGTATTACGGGGACAGATCAGCCCCAGCATTTT
TRBV29-1	-	TRBJ2-1	15	TRBD2	CSATSSGPAYNEQFF	TGCAGCGCCACTTCTAGCGGGCCGGCCTACAATGAGCAGTTCTTC
TRBV18	few	TRBJ2-7	13	-	CASSPAGSYEQYF	TGTGCCAGCTCACCCGCGGGCTCCTACGAGCAGTACTTC
TRBV5-4	-	TRBJ1-1	16	-	CASSLGGVGGVAEAFF	TGTGCCAGCAGCTTAGGAGGGGTAGGTGGTGTAGCTGAAGCTTTCTTT
TRBV27	-	TRBJ2-7	13	-	CASSQRTPGEQYF	TGTGCCAGCAGTCAACGGACCCCGGGGGAGCAGTACTTC
TRBV3-1/TRBV3-2	-	TRBJ2-1	13	-	CASSHGARNEQFF	TGTGCCAGCAGCCACGGAGCCCGAAATGAGCAGTTCTTC
TRBV24-1	few	TRBJ1-5	14	-	CATSDSDSYQPQHF	TGTGCCACCAGTGATTCGGACAGCTATCAGCCCCAGCATTTT
TRBV7-9	-	TRBJ2-3	13	TRBD2	CASSLALAGDPYF	TGTGCCAGCAGCTTAGCCCTAGCGGGAGATCCGTATTTT
TRBV6-5	-	TRBJ1-1	12	-	CASSPPGERAFF	TGTGCCAGCAGTCCCCCCGGTGAGCGTGCTTTCTTT
TRBV11-2	few	TRBJ2-1	14	-	CASSSYRVFNEQFF	TGTGCCAGCAGCTCTTACAGGGTCTTCAATGAGCAGTTCTTC
TRBV5-6	-	TRBJ1-3	14	-	CASSLGTAGNTIYF	TGTGCCAGCAGCTTGGGGACAGCTGGAAACACCATATATTTT
TRBV2	-	TRBJ1-6	16	TRBD1	CASSDEQGDYNSPLHF	TGTGCCAGCAGCGACGAACAGGGGGACTACAATTCACCCCTCCACTTT
TRBV9	-	TRBJ2-2	16	-	CASSVLGPQNTGELFF	TGTGCCAGCAGCGTTCTGGGGCCCCAGAACACCGGGGAGCTGTTTTTT
TRBV4-1	-	TRBJ2-3	15	TRBD2	CASSQEAGATDTQYF	TGCGCCAGCAGCCAAGAAGCGGGGGCCACAGATACGCAGTATTTT
TRBV28	-	TRBJ2-7	13	TRBD1	CASSSGQGYEQYF	TGTGCCAGCAGTTCCGGACAGGGATACGAGCAGTACTTC
TRBV2	-	TRBJ2-7	13	-	CASSEQGSDEQYF	TGTGCCAGCAGTGAGCAAGGGAGCGACGAGCAGTACTTC
TRBV5-1	-	TRBJ2-1	14	-	CASSLGQVYNEQFF	TGCGCCAGCAGCTTGGGACAGGTATACAATGAGCAGTTCTTC
TRBV28	once	TRBJ1-1	14	-	CASSSRVGDTEAFF	TGTGCCAGCAGTTCCCGGGTAGGGGACACTGAAGCTTTCTTT
TRBV19	-	TRBJ1-1	15	-	CASSMAGVANTEAFF	TGTGCCAGTAGTATGGCAGGGGTCGCGAACACTGAAGCTTTCTTT
TRBV7-3	-	TRBJ2-1	13	-	CASSPGQYNEQFF	TGTGCCAGCAGCCCCGGACAGTACAATGAGCAGTTCTTC
TRBV9	-	TRBJ2-5	16	TRBD2	CASSGGLAGGVETQYF	TGTGCCAGCAGCGGGGGACTAGCGGGGGGCGTCGAGACCCAGTACTTC
TRBV12-3/TRBV12-4	-	TRBJ1-3	11	-	CASSFSYTIYF	TGTGCCAGCAGTTTCTCGTACACCATATATTTT